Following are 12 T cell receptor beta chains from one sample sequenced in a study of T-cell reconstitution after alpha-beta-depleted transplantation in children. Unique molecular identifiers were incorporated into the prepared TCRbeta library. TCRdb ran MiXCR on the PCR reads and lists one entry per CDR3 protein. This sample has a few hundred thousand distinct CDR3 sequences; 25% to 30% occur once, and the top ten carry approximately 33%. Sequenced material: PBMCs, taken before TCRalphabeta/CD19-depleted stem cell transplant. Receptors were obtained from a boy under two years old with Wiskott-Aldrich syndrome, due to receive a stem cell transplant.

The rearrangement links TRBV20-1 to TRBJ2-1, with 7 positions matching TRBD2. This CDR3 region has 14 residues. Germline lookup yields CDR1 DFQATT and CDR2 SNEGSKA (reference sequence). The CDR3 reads CRVLQGPGGNEQFF. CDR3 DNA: TGCAGAGTCCTTCAGGGACCGGGGGGCAATGAGCAGTTCTTC.

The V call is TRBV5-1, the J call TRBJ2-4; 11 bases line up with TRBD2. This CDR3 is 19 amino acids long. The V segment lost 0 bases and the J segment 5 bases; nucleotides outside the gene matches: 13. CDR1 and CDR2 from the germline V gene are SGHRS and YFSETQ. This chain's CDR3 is CASSLANTTSGIRENIQYF. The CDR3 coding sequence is TGCGCCAGCAGCTTGGCCAATACGACTAGCGGGATTCGTGAAAACATTCAGTACTTC. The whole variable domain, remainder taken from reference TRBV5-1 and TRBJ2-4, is KAGVTQTPRYLIKTRGQQVTLSCSPISGHRSVSWYQQTPGQGLQFLFEYFSETQRNKGNFPGRFSGRQFSNSRSEMNVSTLELGDSALYLCASSLANTTSGIRENIQYFGAGTRLSVL.

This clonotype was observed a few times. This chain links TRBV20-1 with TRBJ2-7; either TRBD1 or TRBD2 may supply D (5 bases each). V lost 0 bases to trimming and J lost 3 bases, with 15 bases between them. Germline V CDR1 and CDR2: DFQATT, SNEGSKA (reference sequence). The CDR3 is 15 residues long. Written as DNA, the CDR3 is TGCAGTGCTAGAGATCGAAGGGGACCCTTCTACGAGCAGTACTTC. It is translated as CSARDRRGPFYEQYF.

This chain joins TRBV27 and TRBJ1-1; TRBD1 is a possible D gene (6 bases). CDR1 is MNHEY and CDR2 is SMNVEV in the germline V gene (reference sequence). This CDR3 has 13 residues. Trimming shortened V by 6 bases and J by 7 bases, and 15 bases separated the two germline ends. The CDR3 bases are TGTGCCAGCAGACCTACAGGGTCCGGTGAAGCTTTCTTT. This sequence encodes CASRPTGSGEAFF.

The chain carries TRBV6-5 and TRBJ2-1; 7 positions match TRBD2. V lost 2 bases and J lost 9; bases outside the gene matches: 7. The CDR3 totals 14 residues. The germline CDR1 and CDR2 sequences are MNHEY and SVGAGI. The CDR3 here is CASSYAPTSVEQFF. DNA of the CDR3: TGTGCCAGCAGTTACGCCCCAACTAGCGTTGAGCAGTTCTTC.

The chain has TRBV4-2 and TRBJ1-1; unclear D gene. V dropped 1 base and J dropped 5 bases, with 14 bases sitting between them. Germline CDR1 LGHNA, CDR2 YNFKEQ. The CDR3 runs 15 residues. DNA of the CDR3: TGTGCCAGCAGCCAAGTCGGGGTCCCGAGGACTGAAGCTTTCTTT. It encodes CASSQVGVPRTEAFF.

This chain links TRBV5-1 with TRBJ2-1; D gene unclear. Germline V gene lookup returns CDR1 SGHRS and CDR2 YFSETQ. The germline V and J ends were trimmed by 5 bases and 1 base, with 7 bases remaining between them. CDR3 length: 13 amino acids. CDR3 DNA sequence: TGCGCCAGCAGTGGTATTTCCTACAATGAGCAGTTCTTC. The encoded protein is CASSGISYNEQFF.

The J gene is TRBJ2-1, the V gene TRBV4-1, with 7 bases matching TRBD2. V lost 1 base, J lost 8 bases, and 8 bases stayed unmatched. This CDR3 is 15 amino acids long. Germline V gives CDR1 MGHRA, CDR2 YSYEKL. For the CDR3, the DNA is TGCGCCAGCAGCCAAGGGATATCGACTAGCTATGAGCAGTTCTTC. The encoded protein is CASSQGISTSYEQFF.

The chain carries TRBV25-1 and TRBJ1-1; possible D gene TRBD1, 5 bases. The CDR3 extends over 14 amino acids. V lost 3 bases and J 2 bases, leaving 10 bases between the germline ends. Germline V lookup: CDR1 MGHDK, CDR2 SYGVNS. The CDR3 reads CASSDHGGNTEAFF. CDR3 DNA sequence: TGTGCCAGCAGTGACCATGGGGGTAACACTGAAGCTTTCTTT.

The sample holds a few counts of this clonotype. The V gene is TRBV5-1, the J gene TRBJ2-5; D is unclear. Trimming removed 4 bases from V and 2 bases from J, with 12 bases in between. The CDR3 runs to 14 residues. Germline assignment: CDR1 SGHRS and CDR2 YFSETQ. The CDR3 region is CASSRVHPQETQYF. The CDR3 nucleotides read TGCGCCAGCAGCCGGGTCCACCCTCAAGAGACCCAGTACTTC. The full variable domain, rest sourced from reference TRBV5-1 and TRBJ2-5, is KAGVTQTPRYLIKTRGQQVTLSCSPISGHRSVSWYQQTPGQGLQFLFEYFSETQRNKGNFPGRFSGRQFSNSRSEMNVSTLELGDSALYLCASSRVHPQETQYFGPGTRLLVL.

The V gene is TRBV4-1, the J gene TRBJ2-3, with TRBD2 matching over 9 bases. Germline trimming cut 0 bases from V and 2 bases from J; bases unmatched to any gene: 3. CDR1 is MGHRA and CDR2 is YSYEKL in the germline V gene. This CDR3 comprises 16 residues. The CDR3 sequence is CASSQEGGRATDTQYF. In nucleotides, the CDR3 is TGCGCCAGCAGCCAAGAGGGCGGGAGGGCCACAGATACGCAGTATTTT.

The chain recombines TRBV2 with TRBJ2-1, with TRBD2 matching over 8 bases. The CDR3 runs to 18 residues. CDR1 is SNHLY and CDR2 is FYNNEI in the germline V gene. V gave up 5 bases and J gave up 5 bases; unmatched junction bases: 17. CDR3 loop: CASSTPRTSLMVNNEQFF. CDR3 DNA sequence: TGTGCCAGCAGTACACCGAGGACTAGCTTAATGGTTAACAATGAGCAGTTCTTC.